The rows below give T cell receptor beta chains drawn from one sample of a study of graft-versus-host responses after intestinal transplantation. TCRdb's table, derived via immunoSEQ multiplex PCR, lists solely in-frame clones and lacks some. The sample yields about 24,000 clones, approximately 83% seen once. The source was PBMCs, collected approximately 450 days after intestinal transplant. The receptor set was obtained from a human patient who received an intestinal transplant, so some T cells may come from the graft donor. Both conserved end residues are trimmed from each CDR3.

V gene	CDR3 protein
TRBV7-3	ASSITSGRGDTQY
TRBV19	ASSSVANEKLF
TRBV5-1	ASSASGSTNEKLF
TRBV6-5	ASSWGETQY
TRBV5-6	ASSLGGRGINYGYT
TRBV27	APMAGTDTQY
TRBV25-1	ASSETGRHNEQF
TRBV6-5	ASSYMDSSSYGYT
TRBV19	ASSIASNRDEQY
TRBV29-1	SVETSGADTQY
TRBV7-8	ASSLRWGYEQY
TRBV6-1	ASSPDREVNQPQH
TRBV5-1	ASSFGQGNYGYT
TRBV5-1	ASTGLVADTQY
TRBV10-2	ASSSPLFKAQY
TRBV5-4	ASSLGSAYEQY
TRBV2	ASSYRDGGEQY
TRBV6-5	ASTRTGKNTEAF
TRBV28	ASSFGLAAGTRDTEAF
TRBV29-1	SVPPLGGGNTEAF
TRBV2	ASTNRGLSNYGYT
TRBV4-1	ASSQDRLDEQY
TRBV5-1	ASSLGLAVSTDTQY
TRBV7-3	ASSLSSDTQY
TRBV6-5	ASRWDALNTEAF
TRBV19	ASHFGPQPHTIY
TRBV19	ASKAGVGTDTQY
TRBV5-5	ASSLGGPRVSGANVLT
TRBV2	ASTPRKGLAGHEQY
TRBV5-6	ASSLGWDNEQF
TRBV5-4	ASTSTDTQY
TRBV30	AWGPWSLSTDTQY
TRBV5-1	ASSLDGREQETQY
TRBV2	ASSTQGANTEAF
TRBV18	ASSPDSYEQY
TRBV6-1	ASTRGDSYNEQF
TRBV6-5	ASSYSQDRPTYEQY
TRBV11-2	ASSLGGQETQY
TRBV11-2	ASSQGTGYEQY
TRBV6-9	ASRQQGMNTEAF
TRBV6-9	ASSYSALTNYGYT
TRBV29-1	SVALRRHLMGNEQF
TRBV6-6	ASSSQTSGLEQY
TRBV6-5	ASEHDNEQF
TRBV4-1	ASSRTSGRARENEQF
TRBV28	ASTLSGLLNGSF
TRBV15	ATSGQGPLYGYT
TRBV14	ASSQAYRGRRGNTIY
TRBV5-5	ASSLESGSYNEQF
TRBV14	ASSQGHRGGGEQY